The clone carrying this T cell receptor beta chain has at least ten counts. Its antigen is currently unknown. The entry originates in a study of T-cell memory formation after mild COVID-19. For the study at large: Most TCR clusters belonged to a single donor.

Findings and caveats of the study: In pre-infection memory, a portion of responding clones appeared, which suggested that cross-reactive memory joined.

Trimming removed 10 bases from V and 3 bases from J, with 22 bases in between. This CDR3 is 16 amino acids long. From germline, CDR1 is MNHEY and CDR2 SVGEGT. Sample barcodes and UMIs were carried by the TCR alpha and TCR beta cDNA libraries that 5'RACE generated with constant-segment primers. TCRdb analysed the 5' RACE reads with MiXCR anew, one entry per CDR3 protein. The table shows roughly 400,000 distinct CDR3 sequences, with about a sixth occurring only once. The sample was PBMCs or a T cell subset sorted from them (not recorded which). The chain carries TRBV6-2 or TRBV6-3 and TRBJ1-5; weak D call: TRBD1 (5 bases). The TCR originated in a man between 18 and 29 years old who had mild COVID-19 (a few samples of this study predate the infection). Cell type and time point are not known. CDR3 protein: CATSRDFDPHNQPQHF. The CDR3 DNA reads as TGTGCCACCAGCCGGGACTTCGACCCCCACAATCAGCCCCAGCATTTT.